Here is one T cell receptor (beta chain) with its context. PCR amplification relied on 60 Vbeta primers (plus 13 Jbeta primers). Produced via immunoSEQ multiplex PCR; TCRdb's table is partial and in-frame only. The data contain about 130,000 clones, less than 85% of them singletons. V was clipped by 0 bases and J by 3 bases, with 9 bases between them. CDR3 size: 15 residues. CDR1 is MNHEY, CDR2 SVGAGI, per germline. The data derive from a study of cytomegalovirus exposure and HLA in healthy donors. Study in general: Earlier sequencing of about 179 million T cells yielded approximately 120 million unique TCR beta sequences. Tens of millions of unique TCRs, all from HLA-typed donors, were included in an early release of the data.

The V gene is TRBV6-5, the J gene TRBJ1-5, with no clear D. Input material: PBMCs. This TCR came from a man aged 18 to 30 in good health and CMV-seropositive. The chain's CDR3 is CASSYSGVLNQPQHF. CDR3 nucleotides: TGTGCCAGCAGTTACTCGGGAGTGCTCAATCAGCCCCAGCATTTT.